These 22 T cell receptor beta chains originate from one sample sequenced in a study of identical twins. TCRdb reprocessed the 5' RACE reads with MiXCR, giving one entry per CDR3 protein. The sample lists 420,000 or so distinct CDR3 sequences; approximately 17% were seen once. Sequences were obtained from naive T cells sorted from blood. These receptors were collected from a man aged 45-60 years in good health.

This clonotype was counted many times. CDR3 protein: CSAVTGSSNQPQHF. The CDR3, as DNA: TGCAGTGCCGTGACAGGATCGAGCAATCAGCCCCAGCATTTT. The J gene is TRBJ1-5, the V gene TRBV20-1; possible D gene TRBD1, 6 bases. This CDR3 has 14 residues. CDR1 is DFQATT and CDR2 is SNEGSKA in the germline V gene (reference sequence). The V end lost 6 bases, the J end lost 1 base, and 13 bases lay between the germline ends.

This clonotype has at least ten counts. V gene TRBV29-1 combines with J gene TRBJ1-1; D is unresolved. Germline V gene sequence: CDR1 SQVTM, CDR2 ANQGSEA. V lost 5 bases, J lost 1 base, and 8 bases lay in between. This CDR3 is built from 12 residues. The CDR3 bases are TGCAGCGTTCTATCCCAGAACACTGAAGCTTTCTTT. Protein product: CSVLSQNTEAFF.

This rearrangement joins TRBV20-1 to TRBJ2-7; TRBD1 might be the D (6 bases). The CDR3 consists of 15 residues. V lost 3 bases and J lost 4, with 19 bases in between. Germline loops: CDR1 DFQATT, CDR2 SNEGSKA (reference sequence). The CDR3 coding sequence is TGCAGTGCTAGCCGGGACATCGGCTCAAGTTACGAGCAGTACTTC. It specifies CSASRDIGSSYEQYF.

This clonotype was picked up many times. The V gene is TRBV20-1, the J gene TRBJ2-7, with 7 bases fitting TRBD1. The CDR3 extends over 15 amino acids. The V segment lost 6 bases and the J segment 4 bases; nucleotides outside the gene matches: 15. The V gene's germline CDR1 is DFQATT and CDR2 SNEGSKA (reference sequence). CDR3 in DNA: TGCAGTGCCCCGACGACAGGGTCTACGGCTTACGAGCAGTACTTC. As protein: CSAPTTGSTAYEQYF.

The rearrangement links TRBV7-8 to TRBJ2-3, with 8 bases matching TRBD2. V lost 2 bases to trimming and J lost 2 bases; unmatched junction nucleotides: 6. Germline V gene lookup returns CDR1 SGHVS and CDR2 FQNEAQ. CDR3 length equals 16 residues. The CDR3 coding sequence is TGTGCCAGCAGCTTATCATTAGCGGGGCCCACAGATACGCAGTATTTT. Translation: CASSLSLAGPTDTQYF.

This clonotype was counted many times. The CDR3 loop reads CASSQGYGQGAYNEQFF. CDR3 nucleotides: TGCGCCAGCAGCCAAGGATATGGACAGGGGGCCTACAATGAGCAGTTCTTC. The gene calls are TRBV4-3 and TRBJ2-1; 10 bases map to TRBD1. The CDR3 spans 17 residues. V trimming: 1 base; J trimming: 2 bases; junction bases outside the gene matches: 5. Germline CDR1 LGHNA, CDR2 YSLEER.

This clonotype occurred many times. This sequence joins TRBV29-1 and TRBJ2-3; TRBD1 matches at 7 bases. J gave up 1 base and V 0 bases, and 7 bases lay outside the gene matches. The CDR3 is 16 residues long. Germline lookup yields CDR1 SQVTM and CDR2 ANQGSEA. The CDR3: CSVEDGTESGTDTQYF. In DNA form, the CDR3 reads TGCAGCGTTGAAGACGGGACAGAGTCGGGCACAGATACGCAGTATTTT.

The rearrangement joins TRBV10-3 to TRBJ1-5; D remains unclear. The CDR3 covers 14 residues. The germline gives CDR1 ENHRY, CDR2 SYGVKD. The germline V and J ends were trimmed by 0 bases and 0 bases, with 3 bases remaining between them. CDR3 nucleotide sequence: TGTGCCATCAGTGAGTCGGATAGCAATCAGCCCCAGCATTTT. Its translation is CAISESDSNQPQHF.

This clonotype was detected a few times. This chain connects TRBV28 to TRBJ1-5; TRBD1 might be the D (6 bases). V lost 10 bases, J lost 3 bases, and 19 bases lay in between. This CDR3 is built from 15 residues. CDR1 and CDR2 from the germline V gene are MDHEN and SYDVKM. The CDR3 DNA follows: TGTGCCACTCTTCAGGTTCGGGGGGCCAATCAGCCCCAGCATTTT. As protein: CATLQVRGANQPQHF. The full variable domain, rest sourced from reference TRBV28 and TRBJ1-5, is DVKVTQSSRYLVKRTGEKVFLECVQDMDHENMFWYRQDPGLGLRLIYFSYDVKMKEKGDIPEGYSVSREKKERFSLILESASTNQTSMYLCATLQVRGANQPQHFGDGTRLSIL.

This clonotype was picked up a small number of times. The chain recombines TRBV15 with TRBJ2-7; 7 bases fit TRBD1. Germline V gives CDR1 LNHNV, CDR2 YYDKDF (reference sequence). V shed 3 bases, J shed 1 base, and the junction held 9 bases outside the gene matches. The CDR3 loop spans 16 amino acids. CDR3 sequence reads: CATSSSPGQISYEQYF. DNA of the CDR3: TGTGCCACCAGCAGTTCCCCGGGACAGATTTCCTACGAGCAGTACTTC.

The V call is TRBV9, the J call TRBJ2-1; no reliable D call. Germline-derived CDR1 and CDR2 are SGDLS and YYNGEE. Trimming cost V 0 bases and J 6 bases, with 13 bases left between them. The CDR3 is 15 residues long. CDR3 DNA sequence: TGTGCCAGCAGCGTAGATGAGGTAGGGTCCAATGAGCAGTTCTTC. Its protein product is CASSVDEVGSNEQFF.

This clonotype was seen at least ten times. CDR3 DNA: TGCAGTGCTAGAGGGGTGGGACAGGGGGCGAGTGAAGCTTTCTTT. Translation gives CSARGVGQGASEAFF. This sequence joins TRBV20-1 and TRBJ1-1; 12 nucleotides line up with TRBD1. The CDR3 loop spans 15 amino acids. Losses at the gene ends were 1 base for V and 7 bases for J; bases not matched to a gene: 7. Looked up from germline, CDR1 is DFQATT and CDR2 is SNEGSKA (reference sequence).

This chain uses TRBV7-6 with TRBJ2-3; TRBD2 might be the D (7 bases). This CDR3 spans 16 amino acids. Trimming pared 1 base from V and 2 bases from J, leaving 13 bases between. Germline V CDR1 and CDR2: SGHVS, FNYEAQ. The CDR3 DNA reads as TGTGCCAGCAGCTTAGTGGAGGGGGGGGTCACAGATACGCAGTATTTT. This sequence encodes CASSLVEGGVTDTQYF.

This chain joins TRBV7-2 and TRBJ1-2; 10 nucleotides line up with TRBD1. CDR3 length: 15 amino acids. Germline values: CDR1 SGHTA, CDR2 FQGNSA. V trimming: 4 bases; J trimming: 0 bases; junction bases outside the gene matches: 2. The CDR3 DNA sequence: TGTGCCAGCAGCTGGGACAGGGGACCTAACTATGGCTACACCTTC. This encodes CASSWDRGPNYGYTF.

This clonotype was observed a single time. The chain is built from TRBV6-5 and TRBJ2-1, with unresolved D. Germline CDR1 and CDR2: MNHEY and SVGAGI. CDR3 length equals 14 residues. V lost 0 bases, J lost 6 bases, and 9 bases lay in between. CDR3 sequence reads: CASSYSTAINEQFF. The CDR3 bases are TGTGCCAGCAGTTACTCGACGGCTATCAATGAGCAGTTCTTC.

The CDR3, as DNA: TGTGCCACCAGCAAGGACAGGATTAGCAATCAGCCCCAGCATTTT. The encoded protein is CATSKDRISNQPQHF. The chain combines TRBV15 with TRBJ1-5, with 7 bases matching TRBD1. The CDR3 is 15 amino acids. The germline V gene encodes CDR1 LNHNV and CDR2 YYDKDF (reference sequence). Trimming removed 4 bases from V and 0 bases from J; junction bases left unmatched: 3.

The chain combines TRBV10-2 with TRBJ2-7; D is unresolved. Germline-derived CDR1 and CDR2 are WSHSY and SAAADI. V gave up 0 bases and J gave up 9 bases, with 9 bases separating them. The CDR3 totals 12 residues. CDR3 protein: CASSESKGGQYF. The CDR3 DNA follows: TGCGCCAGCAGTGAGTCGAAGGGCGGGCAGTACTTC.

This clonotype was seen repeatedly, ten times or more. V is TRBV6-2 or TRBV6-3 and J is TRBJ1-2; D is unresolved. Trimming shortened V by 4 bases and J by 0 bases, and 9 bases separated the two germline ends. The CDR3 spans 14 residues. The germline gives CDR1 MNHEY, CDR2 SVGEGT. CDR3 coding DNA: TGTGCCAGCAGTTCCCGGCGAACTAACTATGGCTACACCTTC. It translates to CASSSRRTNYGYTF.

This clonotype was picked up many times. The chain's CDR3 is CASRLQGSSYNEQFF. CDR3 sequence (DNA): TGTGCCAGCAGATTACAGGGGAGCTCCTACAATGAGCAGTTCTTC. V is TRBV2 and J is TRBJ2-1, with 7 bases fitting TRBD1. There are 15 residues in the CDR3. Germline CDR1 is SNHLY and CDR2 is FYNNEI. J gave up 0 bases and V 6 bases, and 5 bases lay outside the gene matches.

At least ten counts were recorded for this clonotype. The rearrangement links TRBV7-2 to TRBJ1-1; D is unclear. The CDR3 is 13 amino acids. V lost 7 bases and J 5 bases, leaving 14 bases between the germline ends. Looked up from germline, CDR1 is SGHTA and CDR2 is FQGNSA. As DNA, the CDR3 is TGTGCCAGCACCCTGGGGTGGGGAACTGAAGCTTTCTTT. This codes for CASTLGWGTEAFF.

This clonotype has ten or more counts. The chain has TRBV4-3 and TRBJ2-5; TRBD2 matches at 7 bases. V was pared by 0 bases and J by 4 bases, with 5 bases of the junction left unmatched. Germline CDR1 LGHNA, CDR2 YSLEER. This CDR3 has 15 residues. The CDR3: CASSQDQTSPETQYF. The CDR3 region has the DNA TGCGCCAGCAGCCAAGACCAGACTAGCCCAGAGACCCAGTACTTC.

There are many counts of this clonotype. V and J are TRBV7-9 and TRBJ1-2; TRBD1 matches 8 bases. In germline, CDR1 is SEHNR, CDR2 FQNEAQ (reference sequence). The CDR3 covers 14 residues. With V trimmed by 5 bases and J by 6 bases, 8 bases remained unmatched. As DNA, the CDR3 is TGTGCCAGCAGCAGCCTCCCAGGGGGCAATGGCTACACCTTC. It translates to CASSSLPGGNGYTF.